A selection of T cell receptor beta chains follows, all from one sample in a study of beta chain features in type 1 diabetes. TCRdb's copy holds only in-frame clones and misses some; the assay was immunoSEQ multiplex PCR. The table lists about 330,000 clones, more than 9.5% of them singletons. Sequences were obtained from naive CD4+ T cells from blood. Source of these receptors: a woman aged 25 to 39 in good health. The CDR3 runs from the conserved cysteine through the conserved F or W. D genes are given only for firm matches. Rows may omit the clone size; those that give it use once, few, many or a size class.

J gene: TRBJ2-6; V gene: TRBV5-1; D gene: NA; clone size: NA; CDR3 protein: CASSLEGSGANVLTF; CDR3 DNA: TGCGCCAGCAGCTTGGAGGGGTCTGGGGCCAACGTCCTGACTTTC
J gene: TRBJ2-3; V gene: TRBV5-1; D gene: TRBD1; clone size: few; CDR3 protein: CASSLEGQGLSDTQYF; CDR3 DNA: TGCGCCAGCAGCTTGGAGGGACAGGGGTTGTCCGATACGCAGTATTTT
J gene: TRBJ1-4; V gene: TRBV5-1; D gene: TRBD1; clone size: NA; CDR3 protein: CASSMGQGANEKLFF; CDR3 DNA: TGCGCCAGCAGCATGGGACAGGGGGCTAATGAAAAACTGTTTTTT
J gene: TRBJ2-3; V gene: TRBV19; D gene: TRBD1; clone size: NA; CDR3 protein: CASSIISTGSDTQYF; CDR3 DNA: TGTGCCAGTAGTATCATTTCGACAGGGTCCGATACGCAGTATTTT
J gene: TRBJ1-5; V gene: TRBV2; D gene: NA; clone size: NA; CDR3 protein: CASSERGLANQPQHF; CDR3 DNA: TGTGCCAGCAGTGAACGGGGGTTGGCGAATCAGCCCCAGCATTTT
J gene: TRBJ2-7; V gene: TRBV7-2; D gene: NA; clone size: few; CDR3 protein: CASSLTTGYEQYF; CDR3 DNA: TGTGCCAGCAGCTTAACGACAGGATACGAGCAGTACTTC
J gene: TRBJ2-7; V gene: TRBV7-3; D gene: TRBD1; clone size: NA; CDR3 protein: CASSRGQGDYEQYF; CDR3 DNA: TGTGCCAGCAGCCGCGGACAGGGCGACTACGAGCAGTACTTC
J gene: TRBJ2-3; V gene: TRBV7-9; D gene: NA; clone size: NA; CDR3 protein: CASSLAGLTDTQYF; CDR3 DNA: TGTGCCAGCAGCTTAGCCGGACTCACAGATACGCAGTATTTT
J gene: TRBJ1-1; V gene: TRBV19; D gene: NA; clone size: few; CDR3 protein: CASSITGQRTEAFF; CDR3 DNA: TGTGCCAGTAGTATAACAGGACAGAGGACTGAAGCTTTCTTT
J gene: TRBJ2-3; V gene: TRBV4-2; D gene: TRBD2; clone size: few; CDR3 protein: CASSQIAGVQDTQYF; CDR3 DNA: TGTGCCAGCAGCCAAATAGCGGGAGTACAAGATACGCAGTATTTT
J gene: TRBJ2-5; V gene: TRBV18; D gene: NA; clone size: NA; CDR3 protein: CASSPAGGTDQETQYF; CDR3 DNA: TGTGCCAGCTCACCAGCTGGAGGGACAGACCAAGAGACCCAGTACTTC
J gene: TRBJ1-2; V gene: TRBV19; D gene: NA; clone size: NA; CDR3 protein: CASSTWPETMATPSVGYTF; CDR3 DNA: NA
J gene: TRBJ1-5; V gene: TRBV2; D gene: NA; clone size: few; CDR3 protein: CASSGESLRDDQPQHF; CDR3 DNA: TGTGCCAGCAGTGGGGAATCTCTCAGGGATGATCAGCCCCAGCATTTT
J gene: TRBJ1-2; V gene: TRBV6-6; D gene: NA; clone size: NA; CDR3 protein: CASRNRSYGYTF; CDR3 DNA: TGTGCCAGCCGAAACAGATCCTATGGCTACACCTTC
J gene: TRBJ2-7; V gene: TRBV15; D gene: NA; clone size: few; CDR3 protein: CATSIGLIYSYEQYF; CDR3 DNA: TGTGCCACCAGTATCGGACTAATCTACTCCTACGAGCAGTACTTC
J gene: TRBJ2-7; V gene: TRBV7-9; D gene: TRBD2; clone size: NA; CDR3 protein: CASSLAAGVVQYF; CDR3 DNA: TGTGCCAGCAGCTTAGCGGCGGGAGTAGTTCAGTACTTC
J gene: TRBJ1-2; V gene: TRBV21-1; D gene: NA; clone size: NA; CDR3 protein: CASSNLRGGDNRTNYGYTF; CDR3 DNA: TGTGCCAGCAGCAATCTCCGCGGGGGGGATAACAGGACAAACTATGGCTACACCTTC
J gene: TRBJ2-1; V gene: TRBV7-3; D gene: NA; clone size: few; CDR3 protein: CASSPGGERFDEQFF; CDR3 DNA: TGTGCCAGCAGCCCTGGAGGGGAGAGATTTGATGAGCAGTTCTTC
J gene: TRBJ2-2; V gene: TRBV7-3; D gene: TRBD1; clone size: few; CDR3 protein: CASSIGQGGLNTGELFF; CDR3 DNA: TGTGCCAGCAGCATCGGACAGGGGGGCTTGAACACCGGGGAGCTGTTTTTT
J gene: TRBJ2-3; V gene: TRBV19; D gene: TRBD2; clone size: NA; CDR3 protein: CASSIPGGLSGRDTQYF; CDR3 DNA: TGTGCCAGTAGTATACCGGGCGGATTGAGCGGGAGAGATACGCAGTATTTT
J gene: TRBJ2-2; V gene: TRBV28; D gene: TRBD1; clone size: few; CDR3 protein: CASSLGTGNTGELFF; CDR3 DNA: TGTGCCAGCAGTTTAGGGACAGGGAACACCGGGGAGCTGTTTTTT
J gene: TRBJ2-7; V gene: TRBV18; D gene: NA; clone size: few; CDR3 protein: CASSARQAYEQYF; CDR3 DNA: TGTGCCAGCTCAGCTAGACAGGCCTACGAGCAGTACTTC
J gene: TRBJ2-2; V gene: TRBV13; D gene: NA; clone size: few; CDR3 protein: CASSLWIGQTQNTGELFF; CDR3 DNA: TGTGCCAGCAGCTTATGGATTGGGCAAACCCAGAACACCGGGGAGCTGTTTTTT
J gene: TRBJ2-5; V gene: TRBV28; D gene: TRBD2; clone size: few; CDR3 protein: CASSLGTSGEETQYF; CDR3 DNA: TGTGCCAGCAGTTTAGGGACTAGCGGGGAAGAGACCCAGTACTTC
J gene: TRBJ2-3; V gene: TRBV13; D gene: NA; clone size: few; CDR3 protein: CASSHRVGDTQYF; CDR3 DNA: TGTGCCAGCAGTCACAGGGTAGGTGATACGCAGTATTTT
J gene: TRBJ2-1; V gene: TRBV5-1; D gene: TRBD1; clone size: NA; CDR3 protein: CASSFQGASYNEQFF; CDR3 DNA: TGCGCCAGCAGCTTTCAGGGGGCCTCCTACAATGAGCAGTTCTTC
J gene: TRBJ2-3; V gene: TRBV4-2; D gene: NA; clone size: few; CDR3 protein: CASSQGRGGTSTDTQYF; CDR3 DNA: TGTGCCAGCAGCCAAGGGAGAGGCGGGACTAGCACAGATACGCAGTATTTT
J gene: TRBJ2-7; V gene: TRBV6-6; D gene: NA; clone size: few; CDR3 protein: CASSYSTGRGAEQYF; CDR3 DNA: TGTGCCAGCAGTTACTCGACTGGGAGGGGGGCCGAGCAGTACTTC
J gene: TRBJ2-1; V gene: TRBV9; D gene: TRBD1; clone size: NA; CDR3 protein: CASSRTGTYNEQFF; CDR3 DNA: TGTGCCAGCAGCCGGACAGGAACCTACAATGAGCAGTTCTTC
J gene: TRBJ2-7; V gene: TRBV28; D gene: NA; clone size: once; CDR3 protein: CASSSVPDEQYF; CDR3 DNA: TGTGCCAGCAGTTCAGTTCCCGACGAGCAGTACTTC
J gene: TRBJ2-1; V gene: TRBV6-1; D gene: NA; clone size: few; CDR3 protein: CATSWSESGNEQFF; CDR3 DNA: TGTGCCACCAGCTGGAGCGAATCGGGCAATGAGCAGTTCTTC
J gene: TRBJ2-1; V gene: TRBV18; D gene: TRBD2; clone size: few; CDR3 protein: CASSPPSRLALNEQFF; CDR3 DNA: TGTGCCAGCTCACCACCGTCTAGACTAGCCCTCAATGAGCAGTTCTTC
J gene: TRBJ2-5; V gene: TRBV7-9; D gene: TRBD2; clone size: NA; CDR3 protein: CASSEAGTSGGTQYF; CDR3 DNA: TGTGCCAGCAGCGAGGCCGGGACTAGCGGCGGGACCCAGTACTTC